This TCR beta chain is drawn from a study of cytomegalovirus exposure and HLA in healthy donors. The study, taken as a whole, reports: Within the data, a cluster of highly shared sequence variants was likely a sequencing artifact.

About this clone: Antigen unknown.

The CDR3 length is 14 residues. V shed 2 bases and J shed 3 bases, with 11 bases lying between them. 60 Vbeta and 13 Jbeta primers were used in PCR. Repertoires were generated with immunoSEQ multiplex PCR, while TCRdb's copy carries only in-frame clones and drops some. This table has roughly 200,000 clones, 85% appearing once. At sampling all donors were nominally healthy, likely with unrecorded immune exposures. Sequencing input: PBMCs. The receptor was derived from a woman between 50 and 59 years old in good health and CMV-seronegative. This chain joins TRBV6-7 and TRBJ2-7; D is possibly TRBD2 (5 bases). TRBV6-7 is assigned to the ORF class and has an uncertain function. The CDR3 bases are TGTGCCAGCAGTTACCCCGGACGGGACTACGAGCAGTACTTC. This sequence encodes CASSYPGRDYEQYF.